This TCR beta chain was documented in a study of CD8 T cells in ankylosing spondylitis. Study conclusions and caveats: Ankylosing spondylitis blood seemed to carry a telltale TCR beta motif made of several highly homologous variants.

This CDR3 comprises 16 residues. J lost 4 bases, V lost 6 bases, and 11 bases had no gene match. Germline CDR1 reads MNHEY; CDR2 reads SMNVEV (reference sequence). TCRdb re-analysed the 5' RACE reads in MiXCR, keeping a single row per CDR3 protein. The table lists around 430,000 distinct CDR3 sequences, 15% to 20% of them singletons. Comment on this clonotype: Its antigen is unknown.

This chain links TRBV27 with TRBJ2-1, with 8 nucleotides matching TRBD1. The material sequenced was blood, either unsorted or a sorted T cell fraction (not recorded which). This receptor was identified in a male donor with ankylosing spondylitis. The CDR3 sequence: CASSLPAGGLYNEQFF. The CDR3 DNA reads TGTGCCAGCAGCCTGCCTGCAGGGGGCCTTTACAATGAGCAGTTCTTC.